These 22 T cell receptor beta chains came from one sample sequenced in a study of shared clonotypes between healthy human individuals. The repertoire was sequenced with immunoSEQ multiplex PCR; TCRdb's copy has only in-frame clones and lacks some. The table lists 2 million to 3 million clones, over 85% of them singletons. Sequenced: naive CD4+ T cells sorted from blood. Subset here: CD45RA+ positively selected. These receptors all stem from a man aged 18 to 35 in good health.

The chain carries TRBV6-6 and TRBJ1-3, with D tentatively TRBD1 (6 bases). Germline CDR1 is MNHNY and CDR2 is SVGAGI (reference sequence). CDR3 length equals 15 residues. The V gene lost 4 bases and the J gene lost 2 bases, with 12 bases spanning the gap. This CDR3 reads CASSFTGLTGNTIYF. The CDR3 nucleotides are TGTGCCAGCAGTTTCACAGGGCTGACTGGAAACACCATATATTTT.

The chain uses TRBV5-1 and TRBJ2-1; no definite D call. This CDR3 region has 13 residues. V was pared by 0 bases and J by 8 bases, with 9 bases between. From germline, CDR1 is SGHRS and CDR2 YFSETQ. CDR3 sequence (DNA): TGCGCCAGCAGCTTGGTGTCCATTGATGAGCAGTTCTTC. This encodes CASSLVSIDEQFF.

Concerning this clone itself: Other nucleotide sequences in the sample specify the same CDR3. The chain employs TRBV18 and TRBJ2-3; 7 nucleotides agree with TRBD2. The CDR3 runs to 14 residues. V shed 3 bases and J 1 base; nucleotides not matched to a gene: 1. CDR1 KGHSH and CDR2 LQKENI come from the germline V gene. The CDR3 DNA follows: TGTGCCAGCTCACCCGCGGGGGGCACAGATACGCAGTATTTT. It codes for CASSPAGGTDTQYF.

This chain's CDR3 is CAISDGQRMNTEAFF. The CDR3 coding sequence is TGTGCCATCAGTGACGGCCAGAGAATGAACACTGAAGCTTTCTTT. The chain links TRBV10-3 to TRBJ1-1; no firm D call. This CDR3 has 15 residues. V was shortened by 3 bases and J by 0 bases, with 11 bases between the two germline ends. Germline V CDR1 and CDR2: ENHRY, SYGVKD.

V usage is TRBV6-5 and J usage is TRBJ2-3, with 8 bases lining up with TRBD1. The V and J ends lost 3 bases and 6 bases, in that order; junction bases with no gene match: 8. The germline CDR1 and CDR2 sequences are MNHEY and SVGAGI. This CDR3 has 15 amino acids. CDR3 DNA sequence: TGTGCCAGCAGTTATGCGGGACAGGTAACTGATACGCAGTATTTT. It codes for CASSYAGQVTDTQYF.

This sequence joins TRBV2 and TRBJ2-7, with TRBD1 identical over 8 bases. V lost 2 bases, J lost 5 bases, and 8 bases stayed unmatched. Germline V CDR1 and CDR2: SNHLY, FYNNEI. The CDR3 loop spans 15 amino acids. The CDR3 DNA is TGTGCCAGCAGTGAAAATGGACAGGGTACCAACGAGCAGTACTTC. Translating it yields CASSENGQGTNEQYF.

The genes are TRBV7-9 and TRBJ1-2; D not certain. V was shortened by 2 bases and J by 3 bases, with 7 bases between the two germline ends. The CDR3 has 13 residues. The germline V gene encodes CDR1 SEHNR and CDR2 FQNEAQ (reference sequence). CDR3 sequence (DNA): TGTGCCAGCAGCTTATTGAGCGACTATGGCTACACCTTC. Its translation: CASSLLSDYGYTF.

This chain uses TRBV4-1 with TRBJ1-6; no clear D gene. Trimming removed 0 bases at V and 0 bases at J, with 12 bases between. Germline V gives CDR1 MGHRA, CDR2 YSYEKL. The CDR3 is 18 amino acids. DNA of the CDR3: TGCGCCAGCAGCCAAGAAGAATGGGGAAGCTCCTATAATTCACCCCTCCACTTT. Translated: CASSQEEWGSSYNSPLHF.

In its sample, this clone was seen once. The rearrangement uses TRBV13 and TRBJ2-3, with a tentative D call TRBD1 (6 bases). Germline V gives CDR1 PRHDT, CDR2 FYEKMQ (reference sequence). The CDR3 contains 13 residues. Trimming took 5 bases from V and 4 from J, leaving 10 bases between them. Here the CDR3 DNA reads TGTGCCAGCAGCCTTACAGGGCCAGATACGCAGTATTTT. Translating gives CASSLTGPDTQYF.

The chain couples TRBV7-9 to TRBJ2-2; D might be TRBD1 (6 bases). V lost 7 bases, J lost 3 bases, and 15 bases lay in between. CDR3 length: 15 amino acids. The germline V gene has CDR1 SEHNR and CDR2 FQNEAQ (reference sequence). DNA of the CDR3: TGTGCCAGCACCCTACCGGGACATTACACCGGGGAGCTGTTTTTT. This codes for CASTLPGHYTGELFF.

This clone was picked up one time. This chain joins TRBV6-1 and TRBJ1-2; 7 nucleotides match TRBD1. The CDR3 contains 14 residues. The ends lost 6 bases at V and 6 bases at J; junction bases unmatched: 10. Germline values: CDR1 MNHNS, CDR2 SASEGT. DNA for the CDR3: TGTGCCAGCAGCCGAATTACAGGGGTAGATGGCTACACCTTC. Translating gives CASSRITGVDGYTF.

This rearrangement joins TRBV6-1 to TRBJ1-2; no definite D call. The CDR3 is 15 residues long. Germline-derived CDR1 and CDR2 are MNHNS and SASEGT. Trimming left V 0 bases short and J 4 bases short, with 12 bases between. The CDR3 loop is CASSEASFPRYGYTF. DNA of the CDR3: TGTGCCAGCAGTGAAGCATCTTTCCCCCGCTATGGCTACACCTTC.

The gene calls are TRBV7-9 and TRBJ1-1; D is unclear. The length of the CDR3 is 14 residues. Between the trimmed V and J ends, which lost 5 bases and 4 bases, there was a span of 14 bases. In germline, CDR1 is SEHNR, CDR2 FQNEAQ (reference sequence). As DNA, the CDR3 is TGTGCCAGCAGCCTACCATCCGGGAGCACTGAAGCTTTCTTT. It encodes CASSLPSGSTEAFF.

The chain employs TRBV30 and TRBJ2-2; D call uncertain. V shed 4 bases and J shed 3 bases, with 12 bases lying between them. This CDR3 has 14 amino acids. The V gene's germline CDR1 is GTSNPN and CDR2 SVGIG (reference sequence). The CDR3 region has the DNA TGTGCCTGGAAGTTGAATCTGTACACCGGGGAGCTGTTTTTT. Its protein product is CAWKLNLYTGELFF.

The V gene is TRBV7-9, the J gene TRBJ1-6; TRBD1 aligns across 8 bases. V lost 5 bases, J lost 0 bases, and 6 bases stayed unmatched. The V gene's germline CDR1 is SEHNR and CDR2 FQNEAQ (reference sequence). The CDR3 sequence is 17 residues long. CDR3 coding DNA: TGTGCCAGCAGCCAGACAGGGGTGAGCTCCTATAATTCACCCCTCCACTTT. It specifies CASSQTGVSSYNSPLHF.

The table lists this clone with a count of one. The chain couples TRBV15 to TRBJ2-5, with D unresolved. The CDR3 has 16 amino acids. CDR1 is LNHNV, CDR2 YYDKDF, per germline (reference sequence). V lost 0 bases and J 4 bases, leaving 15 bases between the germline ends. The CDR3 sequence is CATSRDRWENGETQYF. CDR3 sequence (DNA): TGTGCCACCAGCAGAGATCGATGGGAAAATGGAGAGACCCAGTACTTC.

This clone was seen a single time. The CDR3 coding sequence is TGTGCCAGCAGGGCCGGGACTAGCGGGCTCGGGAAGCAGTTCTTC. Encoded protein: CASRAGTSGLGKQFF. The chain uses TRBV27 and TRBJ2-1, with 12 bases identical to TRBD2. J lost 11 bases, V lost 6 bases, and 11 bases had no gene match. The CDR3 extends over 15 amino acids. Germline V gene data show CDR1 as MNHEY and CDR2 as SMNVEV (reference sequence).

The chain uses TRBV30 and TRBJ2-7; D possibly matches TRBD1 or TRBD2 (6 bases each). Per the germline V gene, CDR1 is GTSNPN and CDR2 is SVGIG (reference sequence). The CDR3 runs to 13 residues. Trimming stripped 3 bases from V and 5 bases from J, with 14 bases between. The CDR3 coding sequence is TGTGCCTGGAGAAATTCGGGGGCCAACGAGCAGTACTTC. It encodes CAWRNSGANEQYF.

This clone was seen only once. The sample has other DNA sequences that encode this CDR3 too. V usage is TRBV5-1 and J usage is TRBJ2-3; 7 nucleotides agree with TRBD1. Germline lookup yields CDR1 SGHRS and CDR2 YFSETQ. Unmatched junction bases numbered 5, after V lost 5 bases and J lost 2 bases. This CDR3 comprises 14 residues. The CDR3 loop reads CASSPGQYTDTQYF. CDR3 nucleotide sequence: TGCGCCAGCAGTCCGGGACAGTACACAGATACGCAGTATTTT.

This sequence joins TRBV7-6 and TRBJ2-5; TRBD2 might be the D (6 bases). The CDR3 covers 13 residues. V was cut by 3 bases and J by 5 bases, with 10 bases left in between. The germline V gene has CDR1 SGHVS and CDR2 FNYEAQ. CDR3 nucleotide sequence: TGTGCCAGCAGCTTCCCGGGAGTGGAGACCCAGTACTTC. This codes for CASSFPGVETQYF.

A word on this clone: Other DNA variants within this sample encode the same CDR3. The V gene is TRBV6-1, the J gene TRBJ1-6, with 10 nucleotides matching TRBD1. V lost 6 bases, J lost 6 bases, and 2 bases stayed unmatched. Per the germline V gene, CDR1 is MNHNS and CDR2 is SASEGT. The CDR3 extends over 14 amino acids. The CDR3 nucleotides are TGTGCCAGCAGCGACAGGGGGCTTAATTCACCCCTCCACTTT. Amino acid sequence: CASSDRGLNSPLHF.

In the case of this clone: Within the sample, other DNA sequences also encode this same CDR3. The chain has TRBV5-1 and TRBJ2-3; maybe TRBD1 (6 bases). Trimming left V 0 bases short and J 1 base short, with 6 bases between. The CDR3 contains 14 residues. Germline loops: CDR1 SGHRS, CDR2 YFSETQ. CDR3 coding DNA: TGCGCCAGCAGCTTGGAGGGGGGCACAGATACGCAGTATTTT. As protein: CASSLEGGTDTQYF.